The clone carrying this TCR beta chain appeared a few times. The antigen remains unidentified. The data stem from a study of CD8+ T cells in alopecia areata. Study-level findings and limits: Any link of baseline CD8+ expansion to response, resting on one nonresponder, remains uncertain.

In each case, RNA was isolated and then reverse transcribed into cDNA as the sequencing template. Libraries were prepared by immunoSEQ multiplex PCR; TCRdb keeps only in-frame clonotypes and omits some of them. This table holds under 350,000 clones, roughly 64% found once. Trimming cost V 10 bases and J 2 bases, with 11 bases left between them. CDR1 and CDR2 (germline): MGHDK, SYGVNS. This CDR3 comprises 12 residues. Treatment indicated: oral pan-JAK inhibitor, 5-10 mg twice daily. Isolation of CD4+ and CD8+ T cells from PBMCs was achieved by sorting. The sample in question was CD4+ T cells sorted from blood, obtained at week 24, from a patient treated with tofacitinib. The TCR originated in a human donor with alopecia areata. This chain links TRBV25-1 with TRBJ1-2, with a possible D match to TRBD1 (6 bases). CDR3 coding DNA: TGTGCCACCCAAGGGGGGAACTATGGCTACACCTTC. As protein: CATQGGNYGYTF.